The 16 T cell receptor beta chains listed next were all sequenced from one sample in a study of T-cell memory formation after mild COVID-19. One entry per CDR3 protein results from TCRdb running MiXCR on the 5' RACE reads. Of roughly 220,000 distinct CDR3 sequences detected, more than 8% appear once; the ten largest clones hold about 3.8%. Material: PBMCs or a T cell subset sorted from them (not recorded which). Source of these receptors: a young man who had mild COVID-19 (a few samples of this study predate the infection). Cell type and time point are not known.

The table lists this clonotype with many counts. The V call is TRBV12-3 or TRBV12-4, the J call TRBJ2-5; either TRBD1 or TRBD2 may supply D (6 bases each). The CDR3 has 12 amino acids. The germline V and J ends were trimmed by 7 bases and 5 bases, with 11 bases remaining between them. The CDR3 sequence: CASTPGAETQYF. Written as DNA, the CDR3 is TGTGCCAGCACCCCGGGGGCGGAGACCCAGTACTTC.

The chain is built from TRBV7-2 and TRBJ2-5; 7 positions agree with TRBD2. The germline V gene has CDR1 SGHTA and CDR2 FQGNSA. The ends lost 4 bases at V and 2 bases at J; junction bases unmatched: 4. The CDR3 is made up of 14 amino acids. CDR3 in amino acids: CASSYNSGQETQYF. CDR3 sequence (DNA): TGTGCCAGCAGCTACAATAGCGGGCAAGAGACCCAGTACTTC.

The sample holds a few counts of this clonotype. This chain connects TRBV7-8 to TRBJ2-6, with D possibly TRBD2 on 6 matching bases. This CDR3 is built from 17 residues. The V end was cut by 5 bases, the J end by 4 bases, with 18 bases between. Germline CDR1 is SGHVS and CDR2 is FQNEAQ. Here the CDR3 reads CASSLVGGAPGANVLTF. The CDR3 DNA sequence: TGTGCCAGCAGCCTCGTTGGCGGGGCCCCGGGGGCCAACGTCCTGACTTTC. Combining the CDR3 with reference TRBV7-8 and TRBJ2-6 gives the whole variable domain GAGVSQSPRYKVAKRGQDVALRCDPISGHVSLFWYQQALGQGPEFLTYFQNEAQLDKSGLPSDRFFAERPEGSVSTLKIQRTQQEDSAVYLCASSLVGGAPGANVLTFGAGSRLTVL.

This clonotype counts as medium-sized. CDR3 loop: CASSQPTGGGETQYF. For the CDR3, the DNA is TGTGCCAGCAGTCAGCCGACAGGGGGCGGAGAGACCCAGTACTTC. The chain recombines TRBV25-1 with TRBJ2-5; 10 bases agree with TRBD1. V gave up 5 bases and J gave up 4 bases; unmatched junction bases: 7. The germline gives CDR1 MGHDK, CDR2 SYGVNS. The CDR3 loop spans 15 amino acids.

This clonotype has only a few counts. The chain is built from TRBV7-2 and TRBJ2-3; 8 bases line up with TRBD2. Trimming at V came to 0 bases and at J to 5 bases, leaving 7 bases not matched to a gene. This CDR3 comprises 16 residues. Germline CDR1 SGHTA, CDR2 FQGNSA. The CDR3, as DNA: TGTGCCAGCAGCTTAGCTTTCGGGGGGGCCATAGATACGCAGTATTTT. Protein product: CASSLAFGGAIDTQYF.

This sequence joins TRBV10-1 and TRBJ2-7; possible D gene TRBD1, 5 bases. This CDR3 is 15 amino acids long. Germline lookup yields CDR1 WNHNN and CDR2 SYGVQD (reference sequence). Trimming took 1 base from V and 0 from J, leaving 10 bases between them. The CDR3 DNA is TGCGCCAGCAGTGAGTTTCCAGGGATCTCCTACGAGCAGTACTTC. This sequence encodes CASSEFPGISYEQYF.

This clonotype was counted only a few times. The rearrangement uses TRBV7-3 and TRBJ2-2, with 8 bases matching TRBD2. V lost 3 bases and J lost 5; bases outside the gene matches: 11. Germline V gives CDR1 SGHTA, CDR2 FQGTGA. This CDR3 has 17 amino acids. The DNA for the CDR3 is TGTGCCAGCAGCTTTCGGGAGGGGCCAGTCCCTACCGGGGAGCTGTTTTTT. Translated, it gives CASSFREGPVPTGELFF.

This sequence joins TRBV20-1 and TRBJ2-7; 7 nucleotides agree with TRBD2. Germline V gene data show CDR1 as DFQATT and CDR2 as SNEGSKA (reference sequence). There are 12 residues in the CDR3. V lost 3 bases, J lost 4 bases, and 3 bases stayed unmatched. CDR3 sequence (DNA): TGCAGTGCTAGTACTAGCGAGTACGAGCAGTACGTC. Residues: CSASTSEYEQYV.

As DNA, the CDR3 is TGTGCCATTTCAGGGGGCGACCTTTCACCCCTCCACTTT. It yields the protein CAISGGDLSPLHF. This chain uses TRBV10-3 with TRBJ1-6, with 8 positions matching TRBD1. CDR1 is ENHRY and CDR2 is SYGVKD in the germline V gene. The J segment lost 9 bases and the V segment lost 9 bases, leaving 7 bases of the junction unmatched. The CDR3 is 13 residues long.

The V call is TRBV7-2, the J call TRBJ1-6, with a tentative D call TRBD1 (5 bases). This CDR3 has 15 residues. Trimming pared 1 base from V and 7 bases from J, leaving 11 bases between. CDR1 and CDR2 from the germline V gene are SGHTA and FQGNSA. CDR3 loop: CASSLDRRRNSPLHF. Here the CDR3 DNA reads TGTGCCAGCAGCTTAGACAGGAGACGGAATTCACCCCTCCACTTT. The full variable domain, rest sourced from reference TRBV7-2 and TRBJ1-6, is GAGVSQSPSNKVTEKGKDVELRCDPISGHTALYWYRQSLGQGLEFLIYFQGNSAPDKSGLPSDRFSAERTGGSVSTLTIQRTQQEDSAVYLCASSLDRRRNSPLHFGNGTRLTVT.

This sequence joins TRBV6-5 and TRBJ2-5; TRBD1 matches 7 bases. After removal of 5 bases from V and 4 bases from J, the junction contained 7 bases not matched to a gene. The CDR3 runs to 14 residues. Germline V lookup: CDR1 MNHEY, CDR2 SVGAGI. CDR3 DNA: TGTGCCAGCAGTGCCTACAGGGGTTTAGAGACCCAGTACTTC. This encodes CASSAYRGLETQYF.

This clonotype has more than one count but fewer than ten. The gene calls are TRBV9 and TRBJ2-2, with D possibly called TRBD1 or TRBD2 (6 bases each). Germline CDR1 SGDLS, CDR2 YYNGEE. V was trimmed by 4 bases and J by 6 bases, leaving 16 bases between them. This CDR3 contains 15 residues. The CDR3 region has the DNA TGTGCCAGCAGCCCCCTAGGGGGGCTGGCCGGGGAGCTGTTTTTT. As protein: CASSPLGGLAGELFF.

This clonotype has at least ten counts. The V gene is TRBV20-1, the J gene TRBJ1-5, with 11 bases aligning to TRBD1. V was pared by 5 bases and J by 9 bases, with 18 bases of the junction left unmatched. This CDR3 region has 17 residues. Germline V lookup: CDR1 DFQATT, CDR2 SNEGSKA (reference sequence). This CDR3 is CSARFGVWGQGVPPQHF. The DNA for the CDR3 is TGCAGTGCTCGGTTTGGTGTTTGGGGACAGGGGGTCCCGCCCCAGCATTTT.

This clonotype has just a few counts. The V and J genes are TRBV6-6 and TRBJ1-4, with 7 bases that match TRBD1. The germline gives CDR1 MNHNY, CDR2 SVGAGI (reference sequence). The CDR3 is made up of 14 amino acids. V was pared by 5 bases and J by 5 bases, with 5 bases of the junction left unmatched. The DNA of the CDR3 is TGTGCCAGCAGTCAGGGGGGGGGCAATGAAAAACTGTTTTTT. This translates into CASSQGGGNEKLFF.

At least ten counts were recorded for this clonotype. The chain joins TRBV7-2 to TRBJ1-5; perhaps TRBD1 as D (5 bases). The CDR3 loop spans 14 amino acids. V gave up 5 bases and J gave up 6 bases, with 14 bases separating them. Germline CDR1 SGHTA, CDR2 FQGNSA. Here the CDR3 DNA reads TGTGCCAGCAGCCACGGGGGGGAAAGTCAGCCCCAGCATTTT. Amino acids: CASSHGGESQPQHF. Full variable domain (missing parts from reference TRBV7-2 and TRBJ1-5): GAGVSQSPSNKVTEKGKDVELRCDPISGHTALYWYRQSLGQGLEFLIYFQGNSAPDKSGLPSDRFSAERTGGSVSTLTIQRTQQEDSAVYLCASSHGGESQPQHFGDGTRLSIL.

CDR3 in amino acids: CASSPRGGAGTEAFF. CDR3 coding DNA: TGCGCCAGCAGCCCGAGGGGGGGCGCGGGCACTGAAGCTTTCTTT. V usage is TRBV5-1 and J usage is TRBJ1-1; tentatively, D is TRBD1 (6 bases). The V gene lost 4 bases and the J gene lost 4 bases, with 17 bases spanning the gap. The CDR3 extends over 15 amino acids. CDR1 is SGHRS and CDR2 is YFSETQ in the germline V gene.